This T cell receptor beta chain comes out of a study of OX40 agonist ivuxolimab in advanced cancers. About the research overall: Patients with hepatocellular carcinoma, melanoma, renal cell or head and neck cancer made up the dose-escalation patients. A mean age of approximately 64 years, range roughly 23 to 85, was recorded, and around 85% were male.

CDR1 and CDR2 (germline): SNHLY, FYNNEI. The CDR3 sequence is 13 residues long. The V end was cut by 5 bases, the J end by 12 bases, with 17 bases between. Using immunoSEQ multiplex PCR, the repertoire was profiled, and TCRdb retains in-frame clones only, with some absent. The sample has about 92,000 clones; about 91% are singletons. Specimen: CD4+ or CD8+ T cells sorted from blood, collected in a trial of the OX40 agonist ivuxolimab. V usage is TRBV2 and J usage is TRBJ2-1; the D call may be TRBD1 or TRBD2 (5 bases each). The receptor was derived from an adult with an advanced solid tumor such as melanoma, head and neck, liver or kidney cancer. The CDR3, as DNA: TGTGCCAGCAGTCAGGGCCGGGACGGCCTGCAGTTCTTC. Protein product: CASSQGRDGLQFF.